Below, one T cell receptor (beta chain) is given with its context. Its antigen is undetermined. This specimen comes from a study of identical twins. Study-level findings and limits: Beta out-of-frame sequences displayed a weaker excess of sharing between twins. There is a chance that invariant MAIT and iNKT cells partially muddied zero-insertion analyses. Conclusions leaned on cross-sectional statistical analysis and did not track the same donors over time.

CDR1 is KGHSH, CDR2 LQKENI, per germline. The CDR3 is 17 amino acids. Trimming at V came to 3 bases and at J to 4 bases, leaving 10 bases not matched to a gene. One entry per CDR3 protein results from TCRdb running MiXCR on the 5' RACE reads. There are 1,800,000 or so distinct CDR3 sequences in the sample; around a third occur only once, and about 0.27% lies in the top ten. What was sequenced was cord blood. The J gene is TRBJ2-1, the V gene TRBV18; 9 bases line up with TRBD1. This TCR was sampled from a newborn girl in good health. The CDR3 sequence is CASSPAIGTGLYNEQFF. The CDR3, as DNA: TGTGCCAGCTCACCTGCGATCGGGACAGGGTTATACAATGAGCAGTTCTTC. Supplemented by reference TRBV18 and TRBJ2-1, the full variable domain reads NAGVMQNPRHLVRRRGQEARLRCSPMKGHSHVYWYRQLPEEGLKFMVYLQKENIIDESGMPKERFSAEFPKEGPSILRIQQVVRGDSAAYFCASSPAIGTGLYNEQFFGPGTRLTVL.